This entry lists 2 T cell receptor beta chains sequenced from one sample in a study of vaccination and CD4 T cells after COVID-19. The assay that was used to sequence DNA from cultured CD4+ T cells was the Oncomine TCR Beta short-read assay. Via MiXCR, TCRdb re-called the PCR reads, giving one row per CDR3 protein. The sample lists roughly 11,000 distinct CDR3 sequences; around 40% were seen once. For these receptors, no antigen is known. Treatment meaning: 10-day PBMC culture with coronavirus spike peptide pools or control peptides (ViraFEST assay). Source: CD4+ T cells from blood, cultured in vitro, taken after SARS-CoV-2 vaccination. These receptors were taken from a human donor who had recovered from COVID-19.

This chain connects TRBV6-1 to TRBJ2-3; TRBD1 is a possible D gene (6 bases). The length of the CDR3 is 16 residues. Germline V gene sequence: CDR1 MNHNS, CDR2 SASEGT. Deletions cut 6 bases from V and 3 bases from J, with 19 bases between. In nucleotides, the CDR3 is TGTGCCAGCAGCTCCCCCCGCAGGGGCAGGACAGATACGCAGTATTTT. Translating it yields CASSSPRRGRTDTQYF.

This chain connects TRBV28 to TRBJ1-2, with a weak D call TRBD1 (6 bases). Germline CDR1 is MDHEN and CDR2 is SYDVKM. V was shortened by 8 bases and J by 4 bases, with 17 bases between the two germline ends. The CDR3 spans 14 residues. The CDR3 nucleotides are TGTGCCAGCTGGCCAGGGGAAGAGGTCTATGGCTACACCTTC. Protein: CASWPGEEVYGYTF.